This TCR beta chain was captured in a study of response to subunit inactivated influenza vaccine. Findings and caveats of the study: Authors suggested few new T cells are recruited by each seasonal influenza vaccination.

This clonotype was counted between two and nine times. Its antigen is as yet unknown. TCRdb called the RT-PCR reads again in MiXCR, with one record for every CDR3 protein. In the table there are around 760,000 distinct CDR3 sequences, approximately 15% of which are singletons. J was trimmed by 4 bases and V by 5 bases; bases with no gene match: 13. The CDR3 is made up of 16 amino acids. The germline V gene encodes CDR1 MNHNS and CDR2 SASEGT. This clonotype was sampled from a man aged 45-65 years who received an inactivated influenza vaccine. The chain has TRBV6-1 and TRBJ2-7; 8 bases are a match to TRBD1. Specimen: PBMCs from blood, collected roughly 15 days before vaccination. The CDR3 here is CASSPPGQGRRYEQYF. The CDR3 DNA reads TGTGCCAGCAGTCCCCCCGGACAGGGTCGTAGGTACGAGCAGTACTTC.